This T cell receptor (beta chain) derives from a study of post-analysis software for immune sequencing data. Findings of the study overall: TRBV5-6, TRBV5-1 and TRBV20-1 belonged to a set of five TRBV segments that were more frequent in patients than controls.

Researchers reported that TCR beta cDNA libraries carried unique molecular identifiers. TCRdb ran MiXCR on the PCR reads and lists one entry per CDR3 protein. The table includes about 770,000 distinct CDR3 sequences, 40% to 55% detected once. The CDR3 loop spans 14 amino acids. Per germline, CDR1 DFQATT and CDR2 SNEGSKA (reference sequence). Regarding this clonotype: The antigen remains unidentified.

Input material: blood. V usage is TRBV20-1 and J usage is TRBJ2-4; weak D call: TRBD1 (6 bases). The J call is in doubt because the DNA end fits TRBJ2-7 better. This clonotype was sampled from a girl aged 10 to 17 with multiple sclerosis. The DNA of the CDR3 is TGCAGTGTCCTAGGGGGTACGTGGGGCTACGAGCAGTACTTC. Its protein product is CSVLGGTWGYEQYF.